The 11 T cell receptor beta chains presented below share a single source sample, sequenced in a study of spatial heterogeneity in lung cancer. From the 5' RACE reads, TCRdb called clonotypes with MiXCR, one entry per CDR3 protein. Among some 37,000 distinct CDR3 sequences listed, around 7% were seen once. The time point is: sample taken at primary tumor resection. TCRs were sequenced from unsorted whole RNA of tumor, nontumor lung or PBMC. Sequencing used PBMCs, obtained at surgery. The receptors derive from a male donor with early-stage non-small cell lung cancer.

This clonotype was recorded at least ten times. The chain joins TRBV12-3 or TRBV12-4 to TRBJ2-7; maybe TRBD1 (6 bases). CDR3 size: 13 residues. V shed 7 bases and J shed 3 bases, with 13 bases lying between them. The CDR3 DNA follows: TGTGCCAGCAAGCCCCCGGACAGCTACGAGCAGTACTTC. It encodes CASKPPDSYEQYF.

This clonotype was detected ten times or more. The chain links TRBV11-2 to TRBJ2-7, with 8 bases identical to TRBD2. This CDR3 region has 14 residues. The germline gives CDR1 SGHAT, CDR2 FQNNGV. V dropped 6 bases and J dropped 1; count of bases not matched to a gene: 5. Written as DNA, the CDR3 is TGTGCCAGCAGGTCAACGGGAGGGTCCTACGAGCAGTACGTC. Encoded protein: CASRSTGGSYEQYV.

This clonotype has a handful of counts. The gene calls are TRBV2 and TRBJ2-7; 7 positions agree with TRBD1. Germline lookup yields CDR1 SNHLY and CDR2 FYNNEI. The V segment lost 7 bases and the J segment 0 bases; nucleotides outside the gene matches: 3. The CDR3 is 13 amino acids. The CDR3 nucleotides are TGTGCCAGCAAAAGGGACAGCTCCTACGAGCAGTACGTC. Translation: CASKRDSSYEQYV.

This clonotype was seen ten or more times. The chain carries TRBV6-1 and TRBJ1-5; no reliable D call. Germline loops: CDR1 MNHNS, CDR2 SASEGT. Trimming left V 6 bases short and J 1 base short, with 13 bases between. The length of the CDR3 is 15 residues. The CDR3 reads CASSLEGLSNQPQHF. CDR3 in DNA: TGTGCCAGCAGCCTCGAGGGCCTCAGCAATCAGCCCCAGCATTTT.

This clonotype was found many times. This chain connects TRBV7-8 to TRBJ1-6; 8 nucleotides line up with TRBD1. The CDR3 runs to 15 residues. V gave up 2 bases and J gave up 15 bases; unmatched junction bases: 12. Germline CDR1 and CDR2: SGHVS and FQNEAQ. CDR3 loop: CASSLQGVQGAVLHF. CDR3 bases: TGTGCCAGCAGCTTACAGGGTGTGCAGGGGGCGGTCCTCCACTTT.

V usage is TRBV12-3 or TRBV12-4 and J usage is TRBJ2-7; 7 bases are a match to TRBD1. The CDR3 spans 15 residues. V lost 7 bases and J lost 3; bases outside the gene matches: 12. CDR3 coding DNA: TGTGCCAGCAAATCCGGGACAGACGACCTCTACGAGCAGTACTTC. This sequence encodes CASKSGTDDLYEQYF.

The sample holds a few counts of this clonotype. The J gene is TRBJ1-2, the V gene TRBV28; tentative D call: TRBD1 (6 bases). CDR1 is MDHEN, CDR2 SYDVKM, per germline. This CDR3 is 13 amino acids long. Trimming removed 6 bases from V and 6 bases from J, with 14 bases in between. The DNA of the CDR3 is TGTGCCAGCAGACTTACAGGGTGGGATGGCTACACCTTC. Its protein product is CASRLTGWDGYTF.

The table lists this clonotype with many counts. This sequence joins TRBV6-5 and TRBJ2-6; D possibly uses TRBD1 or TRBD2 (6 bases each). Trimming left V 5 bases short and J 1 base short, with 18 bases between. The CDR3 runs to 18 residues. In germline, CDR1 is MNHEY, CDR2 SVGAGI. The CDR3 here is CASSPRWGASSGANVLTF. The CDR3 DNA is TGTGCCAGCAGTCCCCGGTGGGGGGCCTCTTCTGGGGCCAACGTCCTGACTTTC.

The table lists this clonotype with many counts. The chain has TRBV12-3 or TRBV12-4 and TRBJ1-2; D gene unclear. V was trimmed by 3 bases and J by 0 bases, leaving 11 bases between them. The CDR3 spans 15 residues. The CDR3 region has the DNA TGTGCCAGCAGTTTCGGGTGGAAGGCTAACTATGGCTACACCTTC. It specifies CASSFGWKANYGYTF.

The chain carries TRBV7-9 and TRBJ2-1; 14 bases map to TRBD2. The ends lost 6 bases at V and 6 bases at J; junction bases unmatched: 13. The CDR3 is 18 amino acids. Germline V gene lookup returns CDR1 SEHNR and CDR2 FQNEAQ (reference sequence). DNA for the CDR3: TGTGCCAGCAGTCACCCGGGACTAGCGGGGGCTCTGGGCAATGAGCAGTTCTTC. It translates to CASSHPGLAGALGNEQFF.

The table lists this clonotype with a few counts. This rearrangement joins TRBV4-1 to TRBJ1-1; D remains ambiguous. CDR1 is MGHRA and CDR2 is YSYEKL in the germline V gene. The CDR3 runs to 15 residues. V gave up 1 base and J gave up 3 bases, with 12 bases separating them. As DNA, the CDR3 is TGCGCCAGCAGCCAAGTGAGGGAGCGGTACACTGAAGCTTTCTTT. Translated, it gives CASSQVRERYTEAFF.